The rows below give T cell receptor beta chains drawn from one sample of a study of T cell repertoires in cytomegalovirus infection. TCRdb independently ran MiXCR on the reads; one entry per CDR3 protein. The table includes hundreds of thousands of distinct CDR3 sequences, roughly a quarter detected once. Sequencing input: CD8+ T cells from PBMCs. All receptors derive from a human donor in good health (CMV status not recorded). Some clones in this sample may be carry-over from other donors' samples. Each CDR3 is given with its conserved first and last residue. The D gene is left open where the match is weak. Where a row states a size, it is once, few, many or the class of an expanded clone; other rows omit it.

d_call j_call v_call clone_size cdr3_aa cdr3_nt
. TRBJ2-2 TRBV29-1 . CSVASAGELFF TGCAGCGTTGCCTCAGCCGGGGAGCTGTTTTTT
TRBD1 TRBJ1-2 TRBV27 . CASSLRQGFYGYTF TGTGCCAGCAGTTTAAGACAGGGCTTCTATGGCTACACCTTC
. TRBJ2-2 TRBV6-5 . CASSYMANTGELFF TGTGCCAGCAGTTACATGGCGAACACCGGGGAGCTGTTTTTT
. TRBJ2-7 TRBV7-6 many CASSLKWGAGVEQYF TGTGCCAGCAGCTTAAAGTGGGGGGCAGGGGTCGAGCAGTACTTC
. TRBJ2-1 TRBV5-1 . CASSLPGGGGHSYNEQFF TGCGCCAGCAGCCTCCCTGGAGGCGGGGGCCACTCCTACAATGAGCAGTTCTTC
. TRBJ1-6 TRBV2 . CASRDPQGGGSPLHF TGTGCCAGCAGGGATCCCCAGGGTGGGGGATCACCCCTCCACTTT
. TRBJ2-2 TRBV4-1 . CASSQKKDSGTGELFF TGCGCCAGCAGCCAGAAAAAAGACAGCGGCACCGGGGAGCTGTTTTTT
TRBD1 TRBJ1-2 TRBV7-9 many CASSLAPTGDYGYTF TGTGCCAGCAGCTTAGCCCCGACAGGGGACTATGGCTACACCTTC
. TRBJ1-2 TRBV10-3 few CAITEVEGSIYGYTF TGTGCCATCACCGAGGTGGAGGGGAGCATCTATGGCTACACCTTC
. TRBJ2-1 TRBV7-9 many CASSFGQPYNEQFF TGTGCCAGCAGCTTCGGACAACCTTACAATGAGCAGTTCTTC
. TRBJ2-7 TRBV27 . CASSWDGGYEQYF TGTGCCAGCAGTTGGGACGGAGGCTACGAGCAGTACTTC
. TRBJ2-1 TRBV12-5 . CASGTYQNNEQFF TGTGCTAGTGGTACCTACCAAAACAATGAGCAGTTCTTC
TRBD1 TRBJ2-1 TRBV4-2 . CASSGTAVNEQFF TGTGCCAGCTCCGGGACAGCAGTCAATGAGCAGTTCTTC
TRBD2 TRBJ2-1 TRBV19 . CASKELAGGRDEQFF TGTGCCAGTAAAGAACTAGCGGGGGGGCGTGATGAGCAGTTCTTC
TRBD2 TRBJ2-1 TRBV20-1 . CSAPTAGGFDEQFF TGCAGTGCCCCTACAGCGGGGGGTTTCGATGAGCAGTTCTTC
. TRBJ1-4 TRBV19 many CASSVRREEKLFF TGTGCCAGTAGTGTGAGGCGCGAAGAAAAACTGTTTTTT
. TRBJ1-1 TRBV14 . CASSMGSQNTEAFF TGTGCCAGCAGCATGGGTTCCCAAAACACTGAAGCTTTCTTT
. TRBJ2-6 TRBV7-9 . CASSNTLPRASGANVLTF TGTGCCAGCAGCAACACGTTACCGCGGGCCTCTGGGGCCAACGTCCTGACTTTC
. TRBJ1-1 TRBV7-2 many CASSLVRLGGTEAFF TGTGCCAGCAGCTTAGTACGGTTGGGGGGTACTGAAGCTTTCTTT
TRBD1 TRBJ2-5 TRBV7-3 . CASHPDRGWRETQYF TGTGCCAGCCACCCCGACAGGGGATGGCGAGAGACCCAGTACTTC
TRBD1 TRBJ2-4 TRBV20-1 . CSARDRVYKNIQYF TGCAGTGCCCGGGACAGGGTGTACAAAAACATTCAGTACTTC
TRBD1 TRBJ1-1 TRBV5-6 . CASSPGTGVKAFF TGTGCCAGCAGTCCCGGGACAGGGGTTAAAGCTTTCTTT